This entry is about one T cell receptor (beta chain). What antigen it recognizes has not been identified. Base quality data are lacking; no much larger clone is found one base away. Using the deep immunoSEQ assay, TCR CDR3 regions were amplified from genomic DNA by multiplex PCR. Genomic DNA extracted from each cell subset was distributed evenly over all wells of several immunoSEQ 96-well plates, and each plate served as one replicate. For sorted subsets, roughly 200 ng genomic DNA, equal to some 28,000 T cell genomes, was loaded into each replicate PCR. The purified libraries were quantified using a Qubit 3.0 fluorometer, sized with a Bioanalyzer 2100, and then quantified again using the KAPA Library Quantification kit. A separate single-read 150-cycle Illumina NextSeq 550 flow cell was used to sequence each immunoSEQ 96-well plate. The authors' analysis ran thus. Because the immunoSEQ output held only junctional sequences and lacked quality scores, the filtering could not match the filtering applied to full-length reads. Sequences were annotated with PyIR, a Python wrapper for IgBLAST v1.9, and V/J genes and CDR3 were assigned using IMGT germline references. Reads were filtered out if the reads had weak V/J assignments (E-value above 1e-6), no CDR3, stop codons, out-of-frame junctions, or ambiguous translated residues. V3J clonotypes were defined as sequences sharing the same inferred V gene, J gene, and CDR3 amino acid sequence. Percentage overlap between repertoires was computed as shared unique clonotypes divided by the size of the smaller repertoire. RTK rarefaction, the Chao1 estimator, and Recon v2.1 estimates of unobserved clonotypes were used to assess repertoire richness. Generation probabilities were computed with OLGA for all TCRbeta clonotypes obtained by the gDNA method from a handful of donors. As stored in TCRdb, this immuneACCESS dataset retains in-frame rearrangements with V and J assigned. A fraction of the clones does not appear; measured against another copy, unresolved V genes explain less than half of the discrepancy, and the remainder lacks a known reason. D and trimming were read from the DNA, whereas the V and J calls and clone size are those reported in that table. The sample includes some 1 million clones, with under 80% observed a single time. The ten biggest clones cover around 1.4% of the sample.

The donors were healthy, HIV-negative adults who had no recently reported acute infections or vaccinations. Every donor was a Caucasian adult living in Nashville, Tennessee, USA. CD4+ T cells were enriched by magnetic negative selection, after which naive cells were positively selected on CD45RA and the negative fraction was taken as the memory subset. After blood collection by leukapheresis, PBMCs were isolated using Ficoll-Histopaque density gradient centrifugation and then cryopreserved in the vapor phase of liquid nitrogen. Purity and quantity of every magnetically sorted T cell population were checked by analytical flow cytometry. Genomic DNA was isolated from each sorted fraction and quantified by UV absorbance on a Nanodrop 2000c. These data originate in a study of shared clonotypes between healthy human individuals (dated by TCRdb to 2018 to 2021). As for the study more broadly: Three men and two women, aged 18 to 49 years, made up the cohort. For each donor, CD4 naive and CD4 memory were each given three plates, CD8 naive was given two plates, and CD8 memory was given one plate. To estimate repertoire size and how much clonotype sharing occurs between individuals, the study deeply sequenced the blood TCR repertoires of a handful of healthy adults. To increase sequencing depth and limit assay-specific biases, TCR repertoire library preparation and sequencing were carried out by different laboratories using diverse techniques. Per donor, leukapheresis produced somewhere between about 0.8 and 9 billion PBMCs.

The full study reports these points: Even with the large sequencing depth, rarefaction of the sorted-subset datasets indicated that sequencing was incomplete. Based on pairwise subsampling, the degree of clonotype sharing among donors was expected to be affected by sequencing depth. Clonotypes shared by all four sorted-subset donors showed higher generation probabilities than non-shared clonotypes. Sampling was limited to blood, and TCR repertoires in tissue likely differ from TCR repertoires in blood. Approximately 5% of naive CD4, 3.5% of naive CD8, approximately 2.2% of memory CD4, and around 0.42% of memory CD8 clonotypes were shared across several donors. Because the study included only a small number of donors, the genetic and exposure-history diversity represented was limited. Naive subsets generally had larger estimated clonotype richness than memory subsets.

The CDR3 goes from the cysteine to the phenylalanine over 16 residues. Only the CDR3 portion is preserved as DNA: 48 bases, with reading frame beginning at the first base. The source material was memory CD4+ T cells sorted from blood. This specimen's cell subset or site label, per the study, means: CD45RA-negative fraction. The rearranged segments are TRBV21-1 and TRBJ2-2. TRBV21-1 is shown as a pseudogene. The sequence derives from a man aged 18 to 30 in good health. The sequenced DNA: TGTGCCAGCAGCAAAGGTTGCCTATGGGATGCCGGGGAGCTGTTTTTT. It specifies CASSKGCLWDAGELFF.